The 22 T cell receptor beta chains given below trace back to one sample, sequenced in a study of blood T cells in healthy people across ages. Together with a sample-barcoded 5' primer, a J-beta primer mix was included in a second PCR lasting roughly 6 to 12 cycles. One entry per CDR3 protein, called by TCRdb with MiXCR from the 5' RACE reads. The data contain around 1,600,000 distinct CDR3 sequences, 40% to 45% of them singletons. The sequencing sample was made of blood. These receptor sequences come from a woman under 30 in good health.

The rearrangement links TRBV3-1 to TRBJ2-1; D gene uncertain. Germline-derived CDR1 and CDR2 are LGHDT and YNNKEL (reference sequence). This CDR3 comprises 14 residues. V was pared by 5 bases and J by 0 bases, with 8 bases between. CDR3 in DNA: TGTGCCAGCAGCTCGACACGCTCCTACAATGAGCAGTTCTTC. Translating it yields CASSSTRSYNEQFF.

The chain carries TRBV12-3 or TRBV12-4 and TRBJ1-1; 10 bases line up with TRBD1. The junction had 6 bases not matched to a gene; V was cut back by 6 bases and J by 11 bases. The CDR3 runs 12 residues. CDR3 DNA sequence: TGTGCCAGCAGACCAGGGGACAGGGGTGCTTTCTTT. This gives the protein CASRPGDRGAFF.

This chain uses TRBV4-3 with TRBJ1-5; D is unclear. The CDR3 loop spans 13 amino acids. Germline values: CDR1 LGHNA, CDR2 YSLEER. Trimming shortened V by 0 bases and J by 3 bases, and 3 bases separated the two germline ends. CDR3 residues: CASSQDYNQPQHF. The CDR3 nucleotides are TGCGCCAGCAGCCAAGATTACAATCAGCCCCAGCATTTT.

The chain links TRBV25-1 to TRBJ1-1; D perhaps matches TRBD1 (6 bases). V was trimmed by 4 bases and J by 4 bases, leaving 19 bases between them. CDR3 size: 16 residues. Germline V gives CDR1 MGHDK, CDR2 SYGVNS. The CDR3, as DNA: TGTGCCAGCAGTGGATACCCCGCAGGACAGAGCACTGAAGCTTTCTTT. This translates into CASSGYPAGQSTEAFF.

The chain uses TRBV24-1 and TRBJ1-4, with 10 positions matching TRBD1. Germline V gene data show CDR1 as KGHDR and CDR2 as SFDVKD. The CDR3 runs 15 residues. V dropped 7 bases and J dropped 6; count of bases not matched to a gene: 7. The CDR3 reads CATSTQTGGDEKLFF. DNA for the CDR3: TGTGCCACCAGCACACAGACAGGGGGCGATGAAAAACTGTTTTTT.

The chain couples TRBV20-1 to TRBJ2-7; a possible D gene is TRBD1 (5 bases). CDR3 length equals 16 residues. CDR1 is DFQATT and CDR2 is SNEGSKA in the germline V gene (reference sequence). Trimming shortened V by 4 bases and J by 4 bases, and 23 bases separated the two germline ends. CDR3 region: CSAIEGKARAVYEQYF. The CDR3 nucleotides are TGCAGTGCTATAGAAGGGAAGGCCAGGGCGGTGTACGAGCAGTACTTC.

This sequence joins TRBV29-1 and TRBJ2-5; unclear D gene. V was pared by 5 bases and J by 2 bases, with 6 bases between. The CDR3 contains 11 residues. CDR1 is SQVTM, CDR2 ANQGSEA, per germline. The CDR3 DNA reads TGCAGCGTTTCAGGACAAGAGACCCAGTACTTC. It codes for CSVSGQETQYF. Using reference TRBV29-1 and TRBJ2-5 for the parts outside the CDR3, the full variable domain is SAVISQKPSRDICQRGTSLTIQCQVDSQVTMMFWYRQQPGQSLTLIATANQGSEATYESGFVIDKFPISRPNLTFSTLTVSNMSPEDSSIYLCSVSGQETQYFGPGTRLLVL.

This chain uses TRBV14 with TRBJ2-1; no clear D gene. CDR3 size: 12 residues. Germline loops: CDR1 SGHDN, CDR2 FVKESK. The germline V and J ends were trimmed by 5 bases and 4 bases, with 6 bases remaining between them. CDR3 bases: TGTGCCAGCAGCAAACAGTACAATGAGCAGTTCTTC. This encodes CASSKQYNEQFF.

DNA of the CDR3: TGCAGTGCTAGATCTGGACAGGGTGGCGAGCAGTACTTC. This translates into CSARSGQGGEQYF. V gene TRBV20-1 combines with J gene TRBJ2-7, with 8 bases fitting TRBD1. CDR3 length equals 13 residues. The J segment lost 6 bases and the V segment lost 2 bases, leaving 6 bases of the junction unmatched. Looked up from germline, CDR1 is DFQATT and CDR2 is SNEGSKA (reference sequence).

A few counts support this clonotype. This rearrangement joins TRBV28 to TRBJ1-2, with TRBD1 matching 7 bases. V was clipped by 6 bases and J by 5 bases; unmatched bases: 12. The germline V gene has CDR1 MDHEN and CDR2 SYDVKM. This CDR3 region has 15 residues. DNA of the CDR3: TGTGCCAGCAGCTCTGCCCGGGACAGAGAGTATGGCTACACCTTC. Translation gives CASSSARDREYGYTF.

The genes are TRBV7-2 and TRBJ2-2; 8 positions agree with TRBD1. J gave up 4 bases and V 5 bases, and 12 bases lay outside the gene matches. This CDR3 is built from 17 residues. Germline V gene sequence: CDR1 SGHTA, CDR2 FQGNSA. CDR3 sequence reads: CASSTWTGHVFTGELFF. CDR3 nucleotides: TGTGCCAGCAGCACCTGGACAGGGCATGTTTTCACCGGGGAGCTGTTTTTT.

The chain recombines TRBV10-3 with TRBJ1-1, with a tentative D call TRBD1 (5 bases). The length of the CDR3 is 14 residues. Germline CDR1 and CDR2: ENHRY and SYGVKD. Trimming pared 7 bases from V and 0 bases from J, leaving 12 bases between. This CDR3 reads CAIKPDSLNTEAFF. CDR3 coding DNA: TGTGCCATCAAACCCGACAGCCTGAACACTGAAGCTTTCTTT.

This clonotype has only one observation. J is TRBJ2-7 and V is TRBV2; 11 nucleotides agree with TRBD2. From germline, CDR1 is SNHLY and CDR2 FYNNEI. Trimming took 7 bases from V and 7 from J; bases not matched to a gene: 12. The CDR3 consists of 15 residues. The CDR3 coding sequence is TGTGCCAGCAAATCGGGACTAGCGGTCTCTAATGAGCAGTACTTC. Its translation: CASKSGLAVSNEQYF.

This rearrangement joins TRBV6-2 or TRBV6-3 to TRBJ2-7; 7 nucleotides align to TRBD1. The J segment lost 2 bases and the V segment lost 6 bases, leaving 7 bases of the junction unmatched. Per the germline V gene, CDR1 is MNHEY and CDR2 is SVGEGT. This CDR3 region has 14 residues. The DNA of the CDR3 is TGTGCCAGCAGACTATCGGGACAGCCCTACGAGCAGTACTTC. Amino acids: CASRLSGQPYEQYF.

The chain carries TRBV29-1 and TRBJ2-1, with TRBD2 matching 12 bases. Per germline, CDR1 SQVTM and CDR2 ANQGSEA. V shed 6 bases and J 8 bases; nucleotides not matched to a gene: 11. The CDR3 runs to 15 residues. This CDR3 is CSVDRTSGAWDEQFF. CDR3 nucleotides: TGCAGCGTAGATCGGACTAGCGGGGCTTGGGATGAGCAGTTCTTC.

The chain carries TRBV6-2 or TRBV6-3 and TRBJ2-1; D is uncertain. Germline CDR1 reads MNHEY; CDR2 reads SVGEGT. Trimming left V 8 bases short and J 3 bases short, with 14 bases between. This CDR3 spans 14 amino acids. The CDR3 nucleotides read TGTGCCAGCGGAGTAGCTAGGTACTACAATGAGCAGTTCTTC. This encodes CASGVARYYNEQFF.

V gene TRBV10-3 combines with J gene TRBJ2-5; 12 bases align to TRBD2. The trim removed 2 bases at V and 11 bases at J, leaving 15 bases unmatched. The length of the CDR3 is 17 residues. CDR1 and CDR2 (germline): ENHRY, SYGVKD. CDR3 protein: CAISEGLLAGGRNEQYF. The CDR3 DNA reads TGTGCCATCAGTGAGGGGCTACTAGCGGGGGGCAGAAATGAGCAGTACTTC.

In this sample, this clonotype turned up a few times. CDR3 nucleotides: TGTGCCAGCAAGCTAGCGGGAGGGCCGTCCTACGAGCAGTACTTC. Translation gives CASKLAGGPSYEQYF. J is TRBJ2-7 and V is TRBV27; 12 positions agree with TRBD2. The CDR3 is made up of 15 amino acids. Germline lookup yields CDR1 MNHEY and CDR2 SMNVEV (reference sequence). V was clipped by 7 bases and J by 1 base; unmatched bases: 5.

In this sample, this clonotype turned up a few times. V usage is TRBV29-1 and J usage is TRBJ2-3; possible D gene TRBD1, 5 bases. The V and J ends lost 4 bases and 0 bases respectively, with 8 bases between them. Germline lookup yields CDR1 SQVTM and CDR2 ANQGSEA. The CDR3 covers 13 residues. The CDR3 reads CSVGTFSTDTQYF. CDR3 in DNA: TGCAGCGTTGGGACATTCAGCACAGATACGCAGTATTTT.

This clonotype was counted only a few times. This chain uses TRBV2 with TRBJ2-7; perhaps TRBD1 as D (6 bases). Trimming left V 6 bases short and J 3 bases short, with 12 bases between. The CDR3 length is 13 residues. The V gene's germline CDR1 is SNHLY and CDR2 FYNNEI. In DNA, the CDR3 is TGTGCCAGCAGGTTGGACAGTCACTACGAGCAGTACTTC. Protein sequence: CASRLDSHYEQYF.

The chain couples TRBV29-1 to TRBJ2-5; the match to TRBD2 covers 10 bases. This CDR3 is built from 15 residues. V shed 6 bases and J 4 bases; nucleotides not matched to a gene: 11. Germline V gives CDR1 SQVTM, CDR2 ANQGSEA. The CDR3 loop is CSVDQLAGVRETQYF. Here the CDR3 DNA reads TGCAGCGTAGATCAGCTAGCGGGAGTCCGAGAGACCCAGTACTTC.

Only a few counts were recorded for this clonotype. This chain links TRBV11-2 with TRBJ2-7; D is possibly TRBD1 (6 bases). This CDR3 spans 12 amino acids. Trimming cost V 6 bases and J 7 bases, with 13 bases left between them. The germline V gene encodes CDR1 SGHAT and CDR2 FQNNGV. The CDR3 region is CASSHRVGEQYF. As DNA, the CDR3 is TGTGCCAGCAGTCACAGGGTCGGTGAGCAGTACTTC.